This T cell receptor (beta chain) stems from a study of blood T cell repertoires in COVID-19. On the study more broadly: T cells, B-cell-depleted T cells, or PBMCs provided the cDNA or gDNA that served as material.

The study recruited people aged roughly 18 to 89 years across about two dozen US areas. Participants reported their clinical history, and cohort assignment relied on those reports. In the original analysis: Amplification with reference gene primers provided the estimates of nucleated cell counts. Assay: immunoSEQ multiplex PCR; the TCRdb copy retains only in-frame clones and omits some. That table supplies the V and J calls and clone size; D and trimming were determined from the DNA. The sample has hundreds of thousands of clones, roughly 86% seen once; the top ten hold 1.5% to 2%. V shed 1 base and J shed 3 bases, with 16 bases lying between them. This CDR3 has 17 residues. Germline V gene lookup returns CDR1 SGHVS and CDR2 FQNEAQ.

The chain has TRBV7-8 and TRBJ1-5, with D perhaps matching TRBD1 (6 bases). The specimen was PBMCs or T cells enriched from blood (not recorded which). The source is a middle-aged man in a cohort exposed to, infected with or recovered from COVID-19 (not recorded which). CDR3 bases: TGTGCCAGCAGCTTAGATCTAGGGACAATTTTCAATCAGCCCCAGCATTTT. Amino acids: CASSLDLGTIFNQPQHF.